The source of this T cell receptor beta chain is a study of T-cell memory formation after mild COVID-19. Judged by abundance, this clonotype is medium-sized (0.01 to 0.1%). TCRdb ran MiXCR on the 5' RACE reads and lists one entry per CDR3 protein. Of approximately 430,000 distinct CDR3 sequences in the sample, more than 20% were seen once. This CDR3 spans 13 amino acids. V lost 8 bases to trimming and J lost 2 bases; unmatched junction nucleotides: 4. The receptor was derived from an adult woman who had mild COVID-19 (a few samples of this study predate the infection). Cell type and time point are not known. Sequencing was carried out using PBMCs or a T cell subset sorted from them (not recorded which). J is TRBJ2-7 and V is TRBV12-3 or TRBV12-4, with 9 bases matching TRBD1. CDR3 amino acids: CASLWTGAYEQYF. The CDR3 DNA reads TGTGCCAGCCTTTGGACAGGGGCCTACGAGCAGTACTTC.